Presented here are 13 T cell receptor beta chains from one specimen sequenced in a study of blood T cells in healthy people across ages. Combining a sample-barcoded 5' primer with a J-beta primer mix, a second PCR ran for about 7 to 11 cycles. TCRdb independently ran MiXCR on the 5' RACE reads; one entry per CDR3 protein. The repertoire holds under 800,000 distinct CDR3 sequences, approximately 43% seen once, with roughly 20% in the top ten. The specimen was blood. These TCRs come from a woman aged 55 to 70 in good health.

This clonotype turned up a few times. The chain uses TRBV3-1 and TRBJ2-1; the D gene could be TRBD1 or TRBD2 (6 bases each). The CDR3 sequence is 17 residues long. V lost 3 bases and J lost 1, with 16 bases in between. CDR1 and CDR2 (germline): LGHDT, YNNKEL (reference sequence). The CDR3 region is CASSHPPGGSSYNEQFF. The CDR3 DNA sequence: TGTGCCAGCAGCCATCCCCCCGGGGGCTCATCCTACAATGAGCAGTTCTTC.

There are a few counts of this clonotype. The J gene is TRBJ1-2, the V gene TRBV6-1; D is undetermined. The CDR3 spans 11 residues. Germline V gene lookup returns CDR1 MNHNS and CDR2 SASEGT. The germline V and J ends were trimmed by 9 bases and 4 bases, with 9 bases remaining between them. DNA for the CDR3: TGTGCCAGTACAGCAAGCTATGGCTACACCTTC. Amino acid sequence: CASTASYGYTF.

A word on this clonotype: Germline is not matched at one junction end, which may reflect a read error. V gene TRBV18 combines with J gene TRBJ1-2; TRBD1 is a possible D gene (6 bases). The CDR3 sequence is 13 residues long. Germline CDR1 is KGHSH and CDR2 is LQKENI. The CDR3 sequence: CASSPSAGDGYTF. CDR3 nucleotide sequence: TGCGCCAGCTCACCCTCGGCAGGGGATGGCTACACCTTC.

This clonotype was detected only a few times. The CDR3, as DNA: TGTGCCAGCAGCCCCTCGGACAGGGGTGCGTACGAGCAGTACTTC. It yields the protein CASSPSDRGAYEQYF. V and J are TRBV7-2 and TRBJ2-7; 9 positions agree with TRBD1. The trim removed 5 bases at V and 4 bases at J, leaving 9 bases unmatched. In germline, CDR1 is SGHTA, CDR2 FQGNSA. The CDR3 totals 15 residues.

This clonotype was seen a few times. The rearrangement uses TRBV12-3 or TRBV12-4 and TRBJ2-3, with 7 bases fitting TRBD2. V trimming: 3 bases; J trimming: 3 bases; junction bases outside the gene matches: 9. The CDR3 spans 16 residues. For the CDR3, the DNA is TGTGCCAGCAGTTTTGGTGCAGGGAGGGCGACAGATACGCAGTATTTT. Translation: CASSFGAGRATDTQYF.

This clonotype was counted a single time. The rearrangement joins TRBV9 to TRBJ2-7; 11 nucleotides line up with TRBD2. V dropped 4 bases and J dropped 2; count of bases not matched to a gene: 11. There are 17 residues in the CDR3. Germline-derived CDR1 and CDR2 are SGDLS and YYNGEE. This chain's CDR3 is CASSKQMTSGVTYEQYF. The DNA of the CDR3 is TGTGCCAGCAGCAAACAGATGACTAGCGGGGTAACCTACGAGCAGTACTTC.

The chain recombines TRBV30 with TRBJ2-4, with D perhaps matching TRBD1 (5 bases). Germline V lookup: CDR1 GTSNPN, CDR2 SVGIG (reference sequence). There are 13 residues in the CDR3. V lost 0 bases and J lost 14, with 17 bases in between. CDR3 DNA: TGTGCCTGGAGTGTGCAAACAGGAGTTTCGGAGTACTTC. This encodes CAWSVQTGVSEYF.

As regards this clonotype: A junction end diverges from the germline sequence, so it may reflect a read error. This rearrangement joins TRBV6-2 or TRBV6-3 to TRBJ2-1; TRBD2 agrees at 9 bases. The CDR3 totals 16 residues. The germline V gene encodes CDR1 MNHEY and CDR2 SVGEGT. In DNA, the CDR3 is TGCGCCACGCGGGCCCTAGCGGGGTATTCCTACAATGAGCAGTTCTTC. This gives the protein CATRALAGYSYNEQFF.

In its sample, this clonotype was seen a few times. The chain has TRBV6-6 and TRBJ1-2; 8 bases are a match to TRBD1. Per germline, CDR1 MNHNY and CDR2 SVGAGI (reference sequence). The V gene end was trimmed by 3 bases and the J gene end by 4 bases; junction bases not matched to a gene: 4. The CDR3 is 14 residues long. The CDR3 is CASSYLGQGYGYTF. The CDR3 DNA follows: TGTGCCAGCAGTTATCTTGGACAGGGCTATGGCTACACCTTC.

This clonotype was observed a few times. The chain recombines TRBV28 with TRBJ2-5, with D perhaps being TRBD1 or TRBD2 (5 bases each). CDR1 MDHEN and CDR2 SYDVKM come from the germline V gene. V shed 5 bases and J shed 2 bases, with 15 bases lying between them. The CDR3 has 15 amino acids. CDR3: CASSPWGFSQETQYF. For the CDR3, the DNA is TGTGCCAGCAGTCCCTGGGGGTTTAGTCAAGAGACCCAGTACTTC.

The chain carries TRBV6-6 and TRBJ2-7, with D unresolved. Germline loops: CDR1 MNHNY, CDR2 SVGAGI (reference sequence). The CDR3 sequence is 13 residues long. V shed 6 bases and J shed 6 bases, with 15 bases lying between them. For the CDR3, the DNA is TGTGCCAGCAGCCTCATATCGTCCAGCGAGCAGTACTTC. This encodes CASSLISSSEQYF.

The chain combines TRBV7-2 with TRBJ2-1, with 7 bases matching TRBD1. The length of the CDR3 is 15 residues. J was trimmed by 4 bases and V by 3 bases; bases with no gene match: 6. Germline V gene sequence: CDR1 SGHTA, CDR2 FQGNSA. The CDR3 DNA reads TGTGCCAGCAGCTTCAGAGGGGGCGAGTACAATGAGCAGTTCTTC. Translation: CASSFRGGEYNEQFF.

This clonotype was counted once. This chain connects TRBV20-1 to TRBJ2-7; D is possibly TRBD1 (6 bases). This CDR3 contains 11 residues. Trimming took 6 bases from V and 4 from J, leaving 10 bases between them. The germline V gene has CDR1 DFQATT and CDR2 SNEGSKA (reference sequence). CDR3 sequence reads: CSAVDRYEQYF. The CDR3 DNA reads TGCAGTGCGGTAGACAGGTACGAGCAGTACTTC.